Listed here is a single T cell receptor beta chain. This clone was seen a single time. What this receptor recognizes is not known. Base qualities are not at hand, and no much larger clone is one base apart. This sample was included in a study of cytomegalovirus exposure and HLA in healthy donors listed by TCRdb under 2017. Background on the whole study: In an earlier analysis of under 750 of the donors, about 260 Gb of sequence data and 90 million to 120 million unique TCR beta sequences from about 179 million T cells were reported. On average, around 230,000 unique TCR beta nucleotide sequences were sequenced per donor among about 400 genotyped donors of the cohort, with about 19% of those sequences being non-productive. In a later genetic analysis, genome-wide SNP genotypes for about three fifths of the 666 donors were used, and that subset was treated as a discovery cohort. Typing coverage differed by locus: A, B, C, DRB1 and DQB1 were typed in about 620-630 donors, DQA1 in about 500, DPA1 in 600 to 610, and DPB1 in roughly 470. HLA typing covered class I and class II loci at four-digit resolution. In the later analysis, no new phenotypic data were used to find candidate immune exposures; instead, reliance was placed on TCR beta sequences and their occurrence across donors. In an earlier analysis of 550 to 700 of the donors, high-throughput TCR beta sequencing was used to judge whether each TCR beta V gene segment behaved as functional or pseudogenic. A later analysis re-analyzed previously published TCR beta repertoires from 666 donors and added high-resolution HLA genotyping to study TCR occurrence patterns. The aim of the study was to test whether cataloging public T cell receptors could identify signatures of past pathogen exposure. To predict cytomegalovirus infection status, the study brought together high-throughput TCR immunosequencing, statistical association of individual TCRs with disease status, and machine learning. An early release that covered 640 HLA-typed donors contained approximately 320 gigabases of sequencing data and tens of millions of unique TCR sequences. Donor age, sex, ethnicity and CMV serostatus were compiled alongside the repertoire data. All discovery cohort repertoires had been generated on a single sequencing platform. The study used immunosequencing to profile the T cell repertoires of approximately 690 subjects and linked those repertoires to cytomegalovirus serostatus. About five DR-DQ haplotypes were handled as single units for association and clustering, since linkage in the cohort was strong. Besides the first cohort of more than 650 subjects, a separate validation cohort made up of over 100 different subjects was used. Among the roughly 430 genotyped donors, around 81% belonged to the genetic ancestry cluster associated with self-reported Caucasian donors. General study outcomes and caveats: A group of highly shared sequence variants was considered likely to be a technical artifact of the sequencing pipeline. A further reported finding was that TCR beta sequences accurately predicted the HLA-A and HLA-B alleles for most subjects in the first cohort. When HLA alleles, especially DR and DQ, strongly co-occurred, TCR associations were difficult to assign to individual alleles. In vitro tests confirmed that a few of the cytomegalovirus-associated TCR beta chains recognize cytomegalovirus antigens. In a later analysis, most CMV-associated TCR beta chains were found to appear HLA-restricted, with HLA associations seemingly driven largely by CMV exposure. The only immune exposure information available for the cohort was CMV serostatus. In a later analysis, HLA-associated TCR beta chains were found to be more clonally expanded and to have lower generation probabilities than equally common non-associated chains. A later genetic analysis associated a missense DCLRE1C variant with V-gene and J-gene trimming of TCR beta chains, and an independent cohort replicated the association. It was suggested by the authors that the approach could potentially be generalized to other disease states and immunological phenotypes. HLA typing was unavailable for some donors at each locus, so association tests used only the typed subset. In an earlier analysis of several hundred of the donors, most TCR beta V segments were observed in productive rearrangements about 87% or about 30% of the time, broadly matching IMGT annotations. While some public TCRs were present in many individuals, most TCR sequences turned up only very rarely across donors. The study gave a list of 150 to 200 TCR beta chains associated with cytomegalovirus. The 87-base-pair reads could not distinguish some IMGT-functional V segments, including TRBV6-2 and TRBV6-3, so those segments were excluded. In both the original and validation cohorts, the classifier was reported to diagnose cytomegalovirus status with high specificity and sensitivity. Sequencing depth was assumed to be roughly uniform across donors in the presence/absence analyses, though that assumption may not hold. In a later analysis, the rate of TCR association differed among HLA loci, with DRB1 alleles having the most associated TCRs and HLA-C alleles having the fewest. A later analysis reported that several top co-occurrence clusters appeared linked to parvovirus B19, influenza, CMV and Epstein-Barr virus. Because counts were too low, more than 15 rarely observed V segments, including chromosome 9 orphons, were left out of the earlier analysis of several hundred of the donors. A later analysis associated 15,000 to 20,000 TCR beta sequences with specific HLA alleles at a false discovery rate of 0.05. Correlated functional status among segregating V segments might be attributable to linkage disequilibrium, but an unknown experimental factor could not be ruled out. In this cohort, only TCR beta chains were sequenced, and detectable features were limited by the absence of alpha or paired-chain data. A later genetic analysis reported fewer N-insertions in productive TCRs among donors in an Asian-associated ancestry cluster than the roughly 620-donor mean.

The cohort consisted of some 730 healthy bone marrow donors. At the time of sampling, every cohort member was nominally healthy, though immune exposures that went unrecorded were likely present. The donor tested CMV seronegative and was one of the 352 seronegative cohort members. Every donor gave a peripheral blood sample, and the peripheral blood mononuclear cells from that sample were used for TCR beta sequencing. Genomic DNA extraction from the blood cell samples was performed with the Qiagen DNeasy Blood Extraction Kit. Libraries came from the immunoSEQ multiplex PCR assay. A mixture of 60 forward primers for TCR Vbeta segments and 13 reverse primers for TCR Jbeta segments was used in the multiplex PCR. The CDR3 region of rearranged TCR beta genes was amplified from genomic DNA by a multiplex PCR assay. On the Illumina HiSeq System, the amplified TCR beta libraries were sequenced as 87-base-pair reads. In the original analysis: In a later analysis, around 80 million unique TCR beta chains were counted across the roughly 670 repertoires, and roughly 11 million of these chains were shared by at least two donors. Raw reads were error-corrected and collapsed into unique sequences with a nearest-neighbor algorithm that merged closely related sequences to remove PCR and sequencing errors. Alignment of CDR3 sequences to IMGT reference sequences was used to assign V, D and J gene segments. For a sequence to be retained, a match of at least six nucleotides was required to both a V gene segment and a J gene segment. Rearrangements were called productive when the CDR3 lacked stop codons and stayed in frame with V and J; all others were non-productive. Following IMGT convention, CDR3 was defined as the stretch from the second conserved V-encoded cysteine up to the conserved J-encoded phenylalanine. The earlier analysis of 500 to 750 of the donors excluded any sequence lacking an unambiguous match to a single V gene segment. An earlier analysis of about 590 of the donors classified V segments as functional when productive rearrangements were above 56.7% and as segregating when the standard deviation between donors was above 5%. A statistical classification framework was built to diagnose cytomegalovirus status from the catalog of TCR beta chain sequences. In a later analysis, V and J genes were assigned by comparing TCR nucleotide sequences against IMGT/GENE-DB human TR gene sequences. The TCRdist pipeline was used in a later analysis to assign CDR3 sequences and most-parsimonious VDJ recombination scenarios. In a later analysis, each TCR beta chain was defined by its CDR3 amino acid sequence together with its V-gene family, and reads without a unique V-gene family were excluded. In a later analysis, some 600 highly shared, low-generation-probability nucleotide sequences were removed to address suspected cross-contamination and a sequencing artifact. For each public chain, a later analysis derived a clonal expansion index from normalized ranks of inferred template counts within each repertoire. A later analysis computed generation probabilities with a VDJ recombination model fitted to out-of-frame rearrangements, and checked the results against IGoR. A later analysis scored TCR-TCR, TCR-HLA and TCR-CMV co-occurrence with hypergeometric tests, applying a repertoire-size bias correction to TCR pairs. False discovery rates were estimated in a later analysis by permuting HLA or CMV assignments 20 times. In a later analysis, co-occurring TCRs were grouped using DBSCAN, with TCRdist sequence similarity added in when clustering inside HLA-allele-positive subsets. Repertoires with fewer than 30,000 or more than 120,000 public chains were left out of co-occurrence clustering, as were five repertoires with anomalous nucleotide sharing. The table comes from immuneACCESS by way of TCRdb, which keeps in-frame sequences with V and J called. Part of the clones is missing from these tables; in studies checked, under half for an unresolved V gene and the rest for unknown reasons. The V and J calls and clone size come from that table; D and trimming were worked out from the DNA. Within this sample are about 150,000 clones, with roughly four fifths of them counted one time only. The ten largest clonotypes hold 1.5% to 1.8% of the sample.

Taken from the germline V gene (reference sequence), the CDR1 and CDR2 loops are LNHDA and SQIVND. The CDR3 holds 13 amino acids from the cysteine to the phenylalanine. The DNA shown is the 39-base CDR3, in frame from base 1. Trimming leaves V shorter by 7 bases and J shorter by 4 bases, with the junction holding 3 bases beyond the gene matches. This TCR derives from a man in his forties in good health and CMV-seronegative. The specimen sequenced was PBMCs. This sequence uses TRBV19 and TRBJ1-5, with 8 bases matching TRBD1. The CDR3 protein is CASTRDRNQPQHF. In nucleotide form, the sequence is TGTGCCAGTACAAGGGACAGGAATCAGCCCCAGCATTTT. The entire variable domain, with the stretches around the CDR3 drawn from the reference TRBV19 and TRBJ1-5 proteins, is DGGITQSPKYLFRKEGQNVTLSCEQNLNHDAMYWYRQDPGQGLRLIYYSQIVNDFQKGDIAEGYSVSREKKESFPLTVTSAQKNPTAFYLCASTRDRNQPQHFGDGTRLSIL.